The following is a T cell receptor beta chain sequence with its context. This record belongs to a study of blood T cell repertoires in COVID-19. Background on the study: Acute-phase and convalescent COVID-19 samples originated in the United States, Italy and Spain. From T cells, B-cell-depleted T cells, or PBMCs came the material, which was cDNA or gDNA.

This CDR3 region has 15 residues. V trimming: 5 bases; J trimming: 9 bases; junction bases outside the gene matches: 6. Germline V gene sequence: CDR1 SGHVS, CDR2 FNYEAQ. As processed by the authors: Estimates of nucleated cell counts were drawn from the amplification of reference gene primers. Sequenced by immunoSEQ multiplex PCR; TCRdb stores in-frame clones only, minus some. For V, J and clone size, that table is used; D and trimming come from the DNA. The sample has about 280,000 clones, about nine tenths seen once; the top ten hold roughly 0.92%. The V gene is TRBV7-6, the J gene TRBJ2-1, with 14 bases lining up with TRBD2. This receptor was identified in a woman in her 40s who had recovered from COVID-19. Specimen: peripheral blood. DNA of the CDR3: TGTGCCAGCAGCGGGACTAGCGGGAGCGGCGGTGAGCAGTTCTTC. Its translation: CASSGTSGSGGEQFF. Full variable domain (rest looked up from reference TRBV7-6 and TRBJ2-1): GAGVSQSPRYKVTKRGQDVALRCDPISGHVSLYWYRQALGQGPEFLTYFNYEAQQDKSGLPNDRFSAERPEGSISTLTIQRTEQRDSAMYRCASSGTSGSGGEQFFGPGTRLTVL.